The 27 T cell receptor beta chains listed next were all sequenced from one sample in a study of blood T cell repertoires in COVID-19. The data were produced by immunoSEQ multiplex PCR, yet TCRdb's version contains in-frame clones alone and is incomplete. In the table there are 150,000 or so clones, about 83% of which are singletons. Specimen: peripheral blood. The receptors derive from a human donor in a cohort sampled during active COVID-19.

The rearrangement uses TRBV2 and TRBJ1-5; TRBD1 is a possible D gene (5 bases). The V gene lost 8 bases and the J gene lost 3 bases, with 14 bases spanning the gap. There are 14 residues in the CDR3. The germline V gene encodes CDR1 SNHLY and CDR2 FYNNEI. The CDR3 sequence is CASGGGYPNQPQHF. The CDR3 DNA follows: TGTGCCAGCGGGGGGGGGTACCCCAATCAGCCCCAGCATTTT.

The CDR3 loop reads CASSLGQGLGGTEAFF. CDR3 coding DNA: TGTGCCAGCAGCCTCGGACAGGGACTGGGGGGCACTGAAGCTTTCTTT. The chain is built from TRBV3-1 (or the pseudogene TRBV3-2) and TRBJ1-1; TRBD1 matches at 8 bases. The trim removed 4 bases at V and 4 bases at J, leaving 11 bases unmatched. Germline CDR1 and CDR2: LGHDT and YNNKEL (reference sequence). This CDR3 has 16 residues.

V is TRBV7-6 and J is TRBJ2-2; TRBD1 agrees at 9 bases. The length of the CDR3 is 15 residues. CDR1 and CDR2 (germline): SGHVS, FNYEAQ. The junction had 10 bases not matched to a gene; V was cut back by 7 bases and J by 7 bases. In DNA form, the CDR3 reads TGTGCCAGCAACCCTATAGGACAGGGGAGCGGGGAGCTGTTTTTT. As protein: CASNPIGQGSGELFF.

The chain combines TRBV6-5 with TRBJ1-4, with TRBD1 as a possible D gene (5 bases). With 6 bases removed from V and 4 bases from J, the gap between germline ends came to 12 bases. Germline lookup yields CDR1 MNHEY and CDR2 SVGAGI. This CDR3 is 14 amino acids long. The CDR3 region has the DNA TGTGCCAGCAGCCCGGGGGTATTTAATGAAAAACTGTTTTTT. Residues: CASSPGVFNEKLFF.

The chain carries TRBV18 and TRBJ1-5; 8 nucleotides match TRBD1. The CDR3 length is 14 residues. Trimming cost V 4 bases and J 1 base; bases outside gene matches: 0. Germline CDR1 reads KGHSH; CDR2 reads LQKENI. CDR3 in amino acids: CASSRTGSNQPQHF. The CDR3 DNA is TGTGCCAGCTCACGGACAGGGAGCAATCAGCCCCAGCATTTT.

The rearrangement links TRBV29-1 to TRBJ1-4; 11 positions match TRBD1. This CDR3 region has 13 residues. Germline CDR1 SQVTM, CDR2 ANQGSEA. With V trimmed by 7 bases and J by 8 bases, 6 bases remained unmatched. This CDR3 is CSAGQGAEEKLFF. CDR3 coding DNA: TGCAGCGCCGGACAGGGGGCTGAAGAAAAACTGTTTTTT.

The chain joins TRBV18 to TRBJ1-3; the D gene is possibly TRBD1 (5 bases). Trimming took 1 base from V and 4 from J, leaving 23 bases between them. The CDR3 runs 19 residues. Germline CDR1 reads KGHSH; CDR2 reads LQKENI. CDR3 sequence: CASSPRSGPRPGSGNTIYF. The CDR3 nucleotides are TGTGCCAGCTCACCACGGTCAGGGCCGAGGCCTGGTTCGGGAAACACCATATATTTT. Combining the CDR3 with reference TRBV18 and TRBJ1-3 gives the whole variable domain NAGVMQNPRHLVRRRGQEARLRCSPMKGHSHVYWYRQLPEEGLKFMVYLQKENIIDESGMPKERFSAEFPKEGPSILRIQQVVRGDSAAYFCASSPRSGPRPGSGNTIYFGEGSWLTVV.

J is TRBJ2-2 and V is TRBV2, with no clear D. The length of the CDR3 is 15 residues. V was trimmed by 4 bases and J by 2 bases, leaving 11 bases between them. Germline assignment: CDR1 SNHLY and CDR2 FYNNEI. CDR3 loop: CASSVFTSNTGELFF. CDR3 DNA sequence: TGTGCCAGCAGTGTATTTACTTCAAACACCGGGGAGCTGTTTTTT.

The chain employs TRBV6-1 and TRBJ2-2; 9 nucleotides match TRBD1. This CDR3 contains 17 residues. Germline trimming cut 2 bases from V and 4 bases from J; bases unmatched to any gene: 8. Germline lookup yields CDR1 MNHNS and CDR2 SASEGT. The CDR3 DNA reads TGTGCCAGCAGTGAACCCCGGGACAGGGTGAGCACCGGGGAGCTGTTTTTT. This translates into CASSEPRDRVSTGELFF.

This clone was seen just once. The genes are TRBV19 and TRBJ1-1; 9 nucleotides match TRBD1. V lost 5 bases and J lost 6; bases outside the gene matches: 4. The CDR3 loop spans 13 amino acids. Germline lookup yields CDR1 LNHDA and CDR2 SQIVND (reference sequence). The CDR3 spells CASSFTGGSEAFF. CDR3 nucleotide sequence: TGTGCCAGTAGTTTTACAGGGGGCTCTGAAGCTTTCTTT. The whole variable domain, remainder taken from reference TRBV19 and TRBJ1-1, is DGGITQSPKYLFRKEGQNVTLSCEQNLNHDAMYWYRQDPGQGLRLIYYSQIVNDFQKGDIAEGYSVSREKKESFPLTVTSAQKNPTAFYLCASSFTGGSEAFFGQGTRLTVV.

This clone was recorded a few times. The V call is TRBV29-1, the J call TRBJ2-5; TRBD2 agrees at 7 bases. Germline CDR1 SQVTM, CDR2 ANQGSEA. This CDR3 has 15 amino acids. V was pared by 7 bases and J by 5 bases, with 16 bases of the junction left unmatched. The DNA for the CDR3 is TGCAGCGCTGCGACTAGCCCGGAGATGGTGGAGACCCAGTACTTC. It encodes CSAATSPEMVETQYF.

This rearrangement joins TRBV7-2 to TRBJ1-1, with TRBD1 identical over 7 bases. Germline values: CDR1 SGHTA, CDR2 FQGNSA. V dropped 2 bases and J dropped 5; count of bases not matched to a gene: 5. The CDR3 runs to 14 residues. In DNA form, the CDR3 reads TGTGCCAGCAGCTTAAAGCCAGGGGGGACTGAAGCTTTCTTT. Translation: CASSLKPGGTEAFF.

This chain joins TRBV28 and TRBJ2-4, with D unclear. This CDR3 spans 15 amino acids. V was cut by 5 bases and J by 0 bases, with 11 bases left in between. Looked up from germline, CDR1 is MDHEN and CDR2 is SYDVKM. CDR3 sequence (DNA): TGTGCCAGCAGTATTGGTAGCCTAGCCAAAAACATTCAGTACTTC. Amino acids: CASSIGSLAKNIQYF.

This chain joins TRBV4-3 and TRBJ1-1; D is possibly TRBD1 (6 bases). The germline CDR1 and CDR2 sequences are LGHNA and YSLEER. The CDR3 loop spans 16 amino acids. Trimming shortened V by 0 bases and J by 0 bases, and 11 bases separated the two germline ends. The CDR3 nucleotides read TGCGCCAGCAGCCAAGATATGGGGGGGCTGAACACTGAAGCTTTCTTT. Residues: CASSQDMGGLNTEAFF.

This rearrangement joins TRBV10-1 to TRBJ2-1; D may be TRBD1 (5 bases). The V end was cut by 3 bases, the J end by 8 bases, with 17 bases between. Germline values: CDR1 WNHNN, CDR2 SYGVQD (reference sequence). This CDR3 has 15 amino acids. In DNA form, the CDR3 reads TGCGCCAGCAGTGACCCGACCCCCTTAGGGGATGAGCAGTTCTTC. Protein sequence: CASSDPTPLGDEQFF.

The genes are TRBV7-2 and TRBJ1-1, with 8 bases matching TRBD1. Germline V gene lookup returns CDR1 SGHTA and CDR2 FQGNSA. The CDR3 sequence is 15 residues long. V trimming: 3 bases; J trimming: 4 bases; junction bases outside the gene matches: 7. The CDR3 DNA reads TGTGCCAGCAGCTTTGGTGGGCAGGGGGCCACTGAAGCTTTCTTT. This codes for CASSFGGQGATEAFF. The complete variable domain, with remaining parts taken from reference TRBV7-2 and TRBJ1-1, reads GAGVSQSPSNKVTEKGKDVELRCDPISGHTALYWYRQSLGQGLEFLIYFQGNSAPDKSGLPSDRFSAERTGGSVSTLTIQRTQQEDSAVYLCASSFGGQGATEAFFGQGTRLTVV.

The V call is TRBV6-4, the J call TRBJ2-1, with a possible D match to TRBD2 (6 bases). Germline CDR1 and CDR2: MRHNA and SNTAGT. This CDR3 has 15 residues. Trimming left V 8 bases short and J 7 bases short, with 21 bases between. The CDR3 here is CASRFIGGELNEQFF. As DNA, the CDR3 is TGTGCCAGCCGATTTATCGGGGGAGAACTAAATGAGCAGTTCTTC.

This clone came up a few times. CDR3 DNA sequence: TGTGCCAGCAGCTTGGAGACAGATATTCAGCCCCAGCATTTT. This sequence encodes CASSLETDIQPQHF. This chain uses TRBV11-2 with TRBJ1-5; TRBD1 might be the D (5 bases). This CDR3 comprises 14 residues. The germline CDR1 and CDR2 sequences are SGHAT and FQNNGV. V was cut by 3 bases and J by 6 bases, with 12 bases left in between.

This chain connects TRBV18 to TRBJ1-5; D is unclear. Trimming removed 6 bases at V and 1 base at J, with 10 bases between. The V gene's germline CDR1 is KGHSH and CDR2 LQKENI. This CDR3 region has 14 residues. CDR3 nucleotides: TGTGCCAGCTCCCCGGCGGGGAGCAATCAGCCCCAGCATTTT. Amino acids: CASSPAGSNQPQHF.

CDR3 amino acids: CASSFNWGDEQFF. The CDR3 coding sequence is TGTGCCAGCAGTTTTAATTGGGGCGATGAGCAGTTCTTC. The chain has TRBV27 and TRBJ2-1; TRBD1 might be the D (5 bases). The CDR3 totals 13 residues. Trimming took 3 bases from V and 8 from J, leaving 11 bases between them. Germline CDR1 is MNHEY and CDR2 is SMNVEV (reference sequence).

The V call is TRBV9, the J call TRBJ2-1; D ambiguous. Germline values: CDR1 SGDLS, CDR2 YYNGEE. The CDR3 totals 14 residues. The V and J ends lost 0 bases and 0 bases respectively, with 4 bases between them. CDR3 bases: TGTGCCAGCAGCGTAGACAGCTCCTACAATGAGCAGTTCTTC. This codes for CASSVDSSYNEQFF.

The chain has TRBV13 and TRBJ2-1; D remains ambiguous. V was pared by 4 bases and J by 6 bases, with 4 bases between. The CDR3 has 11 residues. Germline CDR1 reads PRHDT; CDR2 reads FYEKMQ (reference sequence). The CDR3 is CASSYSNEQFF. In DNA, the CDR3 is TGTGCCAGCAGCTACAGCAATGAGCAGTTCTTC.

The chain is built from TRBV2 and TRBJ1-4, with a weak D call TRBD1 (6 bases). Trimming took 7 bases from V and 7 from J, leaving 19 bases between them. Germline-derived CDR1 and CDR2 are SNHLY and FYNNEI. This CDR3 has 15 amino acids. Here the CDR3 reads CASTEETGLGEKLFF. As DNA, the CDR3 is TGTGCCAGCACCGAGGAAACAGGGTTGGGTGAAAAACTGTTTTTT. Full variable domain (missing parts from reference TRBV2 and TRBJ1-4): EPEVTQTPSHQVTQMGQEVILRCVPISNHLYFYWYRQILGQKVEFLVSFYNNEISEKSEIFDDQFSVERPDGSNFTLKIRSTKLEDSAMYFCASTEETGLGEKLFFGSGTQLSVL.

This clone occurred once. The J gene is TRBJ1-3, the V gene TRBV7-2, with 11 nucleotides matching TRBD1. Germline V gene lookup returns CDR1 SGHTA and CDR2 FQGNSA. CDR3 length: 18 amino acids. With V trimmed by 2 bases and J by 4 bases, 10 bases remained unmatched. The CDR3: CASSLSRTGGYPGNTIYF. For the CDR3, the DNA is TGTGCCAGCAGCTTATCTCGGACAGGGGGCTACCCAGGAAACACCATATATTTT. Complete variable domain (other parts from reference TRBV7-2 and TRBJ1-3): GAGVSQSPSNKVTEKGKDVELRCDPISGHTALYWYRQSLGQGLEFLIYFQGNSAPDKSGLPSDRFSAERTGGSVSTLTIQRTQQEDSAVYLCASSLSRTGGYPGNTIYFGEGSWLTVV.

The CDR3: CASSQSPGIGNTIYF. CDR3 DNA sequence: TGTGCCAGCAGCCAAAGTCCAGGGATCGGAAACACCATATATTTT. The genes are TRBV3-1 (or the pseudogene TRBV3-2) and TRBJ1-3; perhaps TRBD1 as D (5 bases). The germline V gene has CDR1 LGHDT and CDR2 YNNKEL (reference sequence). Trimming cost V 2 bases and J 4 bases, with 12 bases left between them. CDR3 length: 15 residues.

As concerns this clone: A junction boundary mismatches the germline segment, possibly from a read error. CDR3 in amino acids: CANSLARTDTQYF. The CDR3 DNA reads TGTGCCAACTCACTAGCGCGCACAGATACGCAGTATTTT. The J gene is TRBJ2-3, the V gene TRBV18; 7 bases match TRBD2. CDR1 is KGHSH and CDR2 is LQKENI in the germline V gene. The CDR3 has 13 amino acids.

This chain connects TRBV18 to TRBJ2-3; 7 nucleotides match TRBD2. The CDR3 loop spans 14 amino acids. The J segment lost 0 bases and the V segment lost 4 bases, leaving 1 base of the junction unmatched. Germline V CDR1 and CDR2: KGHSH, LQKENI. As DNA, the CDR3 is TGTGCCAGCTCACGGGAGGGGAGCACAGATACGCAGTATTTT. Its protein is CASSREGSTDTQYF.